The 5 T cell receptor beta chains below all came from one sample that was sequenced in a study of B cell selection in AIRE deficiency. Assay used: immunoSEQ multiplex PCR; TCRdb lists only in-frame clones, some missing. This sample yields approximately 24,000 clones, of which approximately 96% are seen a single time; 0.15% to 0.2% belongs to the top ten. CD4+CD127+ cells were sorted as the conventional CD4 T cells. Sequenced sample: CD4+CD127+ conventional T cells sorted from PBMCs. The receptors come from a human donor in good health.

The chain recombines TRBV5-1 with TRBJ2-3; D may be TRBD1 (6 bases). V was trimmed by 4 bases and J by 10 bases, leaving 13 bases between them. Germline assignment: CDR1 SGHRS and CDR2 YFSETQ. CDR3 length: 12 residues. CDR3 coding DNA: TGCGCCAGCAGCATAGGACAGTATGCGCAGTATTTT. Translated: CASSIGQYAQYF.

The chain uses TRBV10-3 and TRBJ2-5; the match to TRBD2 covers 9 bases. Germline trimming cut 9 bases from V and 0 bases from J; bases unmatched to any gene: 11. The CDR3 contains 16 residues. In germline, CDR1 is ENHRY, CDR2 SYGVKD. CDR3 sequence reads: CAMAPSGGFNQETQYF. The CDR3 DNA is TGTGCCATGGCCCCCAGCGGGGGGTTTAACCAAGAGACCCAGTACTTC.

The chain couples TRBV7-8 to TRBJ1-2, with D perhaps TRBD1 (6 bases). Trimming took off 5 bases at V and 8 bases at J, with 18 bases between the two ends. This CDR3 spans 14 amino acids. Germline V gives CDR1 SGHVS, CDR2 FQNEAQ. The CDR3 coding sequence is TGTGCCAGCAGCCCCTATGGTAACAGGGCGGGCTACACCTTC. Its translation is CASSPYGNRAGYTF.

The chain employs TRBV15 and TRBJ2-2; D unresolved. V lost 0 bases, J lost 7 bases, and 9 bases lay in between. CDR1 and CDR2 from the germline V gene are LNHNV and YYDKDF (reference sequence). CDR3 length: 14 residues. CDR3 DNA: TGTGCCACCAGCAGAGATATCATTGGCGGGGAGCTGTTTTTT. Residues: CATSRDIIGGELFF.

The chain carries TRBV6-5 and TRBJ1-4; no definite D call. The CDR3 has 13 residues. CDR1 is MNHEY and CDR2 is SVGAGI in the germline V gene. The germline V and J ends were trimmed by 4 bases and 5 bases, with 8 bases remaining between them. CDR3 loop: CASSSGRNEKLFF. For the CDR3, the DNA is TGTGCCAGCAGTTCAGGCAGGAATGAAAAACTGTTTTTT.